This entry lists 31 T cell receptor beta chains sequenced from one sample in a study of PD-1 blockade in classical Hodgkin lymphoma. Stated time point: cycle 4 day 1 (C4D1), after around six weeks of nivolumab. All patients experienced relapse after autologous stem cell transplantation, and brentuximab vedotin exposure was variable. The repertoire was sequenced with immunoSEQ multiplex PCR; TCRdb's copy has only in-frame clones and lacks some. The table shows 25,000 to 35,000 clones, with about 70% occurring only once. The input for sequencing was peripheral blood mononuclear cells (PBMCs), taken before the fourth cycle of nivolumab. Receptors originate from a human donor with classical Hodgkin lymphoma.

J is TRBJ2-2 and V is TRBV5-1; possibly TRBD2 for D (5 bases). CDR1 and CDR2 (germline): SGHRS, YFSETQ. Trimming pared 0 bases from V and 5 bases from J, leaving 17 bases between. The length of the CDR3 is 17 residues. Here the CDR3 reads CASSLGGYEGRTGELFF. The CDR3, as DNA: TGCGCCAGCAGCTTGGGCGGGTACGAAGGTCGGACCGGGGAGCTGTTTTTT.

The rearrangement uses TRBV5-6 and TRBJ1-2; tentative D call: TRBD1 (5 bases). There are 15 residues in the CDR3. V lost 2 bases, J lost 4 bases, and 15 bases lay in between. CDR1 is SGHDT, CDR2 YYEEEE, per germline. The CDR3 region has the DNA TGTGCCAGCAGCTTTTCGGGGCTTTACTCCTATGGCTACACCTTC. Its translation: CASSFSGLYSYGYTF.

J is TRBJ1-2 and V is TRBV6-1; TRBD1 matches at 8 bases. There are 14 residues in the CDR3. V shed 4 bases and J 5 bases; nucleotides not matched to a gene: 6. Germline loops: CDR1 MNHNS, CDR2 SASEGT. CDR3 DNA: TGTGCCAGCAGTGGTAACAGGGGGGTGTATGGCTACACCTTC. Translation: CASSGNRGVYGYTF.

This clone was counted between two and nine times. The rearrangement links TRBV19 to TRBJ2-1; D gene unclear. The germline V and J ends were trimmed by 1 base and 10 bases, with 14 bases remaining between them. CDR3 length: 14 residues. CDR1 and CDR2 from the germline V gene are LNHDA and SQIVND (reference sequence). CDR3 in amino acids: CASSIGLGLGEQFF. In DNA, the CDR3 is TGTGCCAGTAGTATAGGCCTAGGCTTAGGGGAGCAGTTCTTC.

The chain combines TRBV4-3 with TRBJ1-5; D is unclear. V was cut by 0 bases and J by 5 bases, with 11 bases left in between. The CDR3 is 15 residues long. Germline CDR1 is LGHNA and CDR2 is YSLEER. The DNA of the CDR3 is TGCGCCAGCAGCCAAGAGACTTGGCCCGATCAGCCCCAGCATTTT. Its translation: CASSQETWPDQPQHF.

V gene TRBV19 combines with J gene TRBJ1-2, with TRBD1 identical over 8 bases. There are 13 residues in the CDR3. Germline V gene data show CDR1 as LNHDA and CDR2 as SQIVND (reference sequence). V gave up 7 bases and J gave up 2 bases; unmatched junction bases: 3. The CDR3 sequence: CASIRTGNYGYTF. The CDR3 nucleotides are TGTGCCAGTATACGGACAGGGAACTATGGCTACACCTTC. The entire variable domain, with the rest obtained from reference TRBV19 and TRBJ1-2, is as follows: DGGITQSPKYLFRKEGQNVTLSCEQNLNHDAMYWYRQDPGQGLRLIYYSQIVNDFQKGDIAEGYSVSREKKESFPLTVTSAQKNPTAFYLCASIRTGNYGYTFGSGTRLTVV.

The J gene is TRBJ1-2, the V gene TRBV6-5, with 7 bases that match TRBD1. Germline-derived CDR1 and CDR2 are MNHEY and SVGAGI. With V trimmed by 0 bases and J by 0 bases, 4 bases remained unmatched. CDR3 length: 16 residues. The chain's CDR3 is CASSYSLTGSNYGYTF. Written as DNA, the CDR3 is TGTGCCAGCAGTTACTCGCTGACAGGGTCTAACTATGGCTACACCTTC.

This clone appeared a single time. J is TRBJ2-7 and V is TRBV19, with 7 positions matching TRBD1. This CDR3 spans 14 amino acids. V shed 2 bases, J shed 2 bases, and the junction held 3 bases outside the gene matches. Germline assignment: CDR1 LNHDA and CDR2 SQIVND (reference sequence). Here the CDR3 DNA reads TGTGCCAGTAGTATACAAAGGGGGCCCTACGAGCAGTACTTC. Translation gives CASSIQRGPYEQYF.

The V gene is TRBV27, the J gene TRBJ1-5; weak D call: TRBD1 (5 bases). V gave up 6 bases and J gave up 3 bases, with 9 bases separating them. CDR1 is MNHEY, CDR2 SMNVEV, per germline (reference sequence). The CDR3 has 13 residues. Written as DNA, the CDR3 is TGTGCCAGCAGGACGGGGGTCAATCAGCCCCAGCATTTT. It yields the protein CASRTGVNQPQHF.

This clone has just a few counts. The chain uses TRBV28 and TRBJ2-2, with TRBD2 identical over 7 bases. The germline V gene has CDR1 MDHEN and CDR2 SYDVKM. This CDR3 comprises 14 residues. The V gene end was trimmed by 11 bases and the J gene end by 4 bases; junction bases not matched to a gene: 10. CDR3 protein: CASLPGGSTGELFF. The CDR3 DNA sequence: TGTGCCTCCCTCCCGGGCGGGAGCACCGGGGAGCTGTTTTTT.

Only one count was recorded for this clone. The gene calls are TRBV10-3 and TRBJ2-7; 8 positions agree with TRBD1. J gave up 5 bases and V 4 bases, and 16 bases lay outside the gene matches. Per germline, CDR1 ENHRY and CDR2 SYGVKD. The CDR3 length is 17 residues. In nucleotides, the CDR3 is TGTGCCATCAGTGTGCCCCCAGGGGGCAGGGGACGCGACGAGCAGTACTTC. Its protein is CAISVPPGGRGRDEQYF.

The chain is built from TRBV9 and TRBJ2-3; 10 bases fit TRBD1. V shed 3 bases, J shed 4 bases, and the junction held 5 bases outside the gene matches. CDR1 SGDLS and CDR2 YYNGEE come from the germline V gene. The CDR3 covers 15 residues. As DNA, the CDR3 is TGTGCCAGCAGCGACGGGACAGGGGTGGCAGATACGCAGTATTTT. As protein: CASSDGTGVADTQYF.

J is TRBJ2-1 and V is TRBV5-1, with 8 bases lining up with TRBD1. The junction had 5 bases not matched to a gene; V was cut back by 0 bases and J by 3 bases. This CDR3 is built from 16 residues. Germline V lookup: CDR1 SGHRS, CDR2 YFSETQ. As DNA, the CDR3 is TGCGCCAGCAGCTTGGGCGCAGGGGGCGTCTACAATGAGCAGTTCTTC. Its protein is CASSLGAGGVYNEQFF.

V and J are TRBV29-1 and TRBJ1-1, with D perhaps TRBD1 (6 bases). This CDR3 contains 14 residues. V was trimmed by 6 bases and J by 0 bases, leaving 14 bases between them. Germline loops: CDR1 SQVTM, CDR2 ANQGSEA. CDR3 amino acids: CSVLAGTLNTEAFF. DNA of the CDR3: TGCAGCGTCCTTGCCGGGACACTGAACACTGAAGCTTTCTTT.

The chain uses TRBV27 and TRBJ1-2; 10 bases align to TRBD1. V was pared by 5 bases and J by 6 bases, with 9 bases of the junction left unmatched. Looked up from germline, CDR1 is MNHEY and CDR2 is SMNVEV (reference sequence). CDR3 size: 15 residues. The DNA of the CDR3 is TGTGCCAGCAGTCCCCCGGGACAGGGGAGACATGGCTACACCTTC. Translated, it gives CASSPPGQGRHGYTF.

This CDR3 reads CASSFGGGRDTQYF. CDR3 nucleotides: TGTGCCAGCAGTTTCGGGGGGGGCCGGGATACGCAGTATTTT. The chain is built from TRBV27 and TRBJ2-3, with 8 nucleotides matching TRBD2. CDR1 is MNHEY, CDR2 SMNVEV, per germline (reference sequence). V lost 3 bases to trimming and J lost 6 bases; unmatched junction nucleotides: 5. There are 14 residues in the CDR3.

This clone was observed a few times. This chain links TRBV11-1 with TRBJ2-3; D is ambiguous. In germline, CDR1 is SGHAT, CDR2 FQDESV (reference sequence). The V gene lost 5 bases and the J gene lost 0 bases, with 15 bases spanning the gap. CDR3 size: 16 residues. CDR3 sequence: CASSPSGRTSTDTQYF. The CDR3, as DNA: TGTGCCAGCAGCCCCTCAGGACGGACCAGCACAGATACGCAGTATTTT.

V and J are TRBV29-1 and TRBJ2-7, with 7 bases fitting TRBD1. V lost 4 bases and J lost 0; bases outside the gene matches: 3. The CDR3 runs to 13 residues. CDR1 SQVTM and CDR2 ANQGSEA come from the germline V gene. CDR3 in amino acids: CSVAPGGSYEQYF. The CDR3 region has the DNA TGCAGCGTTGCTCCAGGGGGCTCCTACGAGCAGTACTTC.

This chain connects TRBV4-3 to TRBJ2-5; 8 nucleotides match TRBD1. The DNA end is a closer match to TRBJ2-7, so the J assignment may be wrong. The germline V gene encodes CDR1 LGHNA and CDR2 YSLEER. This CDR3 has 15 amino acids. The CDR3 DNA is TGCGCCAGCAGCCAAGGATCAGGGGGCGAGAACGAGCAGTACTTC. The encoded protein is CASSQGSGGENEQYF.

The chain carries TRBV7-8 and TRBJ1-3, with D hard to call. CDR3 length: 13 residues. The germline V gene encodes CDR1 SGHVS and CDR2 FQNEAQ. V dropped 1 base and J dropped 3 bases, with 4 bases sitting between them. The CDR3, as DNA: TGTGCCAGCAGCTTAGGGGGTGGAAACACCATATATTTT. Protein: CASSLGGGNTIYF.

This chain's CDR3 is CASSFVELDTQYF. As DNA, the CDR3 is TGTGCCAGCAGCTTTGTGGAGTTGGATACGCAGTATTTT. This rearrangement joins TRBV7-2 to TRBJ2-3, with D unclear. Looked up from germline, CDR1 is SGHTA and CDR2 is FQGNSA. The CDR3 is 13 amino acids. Between the trimmed V and J ends, which lost 3 bases and 6 bases, there was a span of 10 bases.

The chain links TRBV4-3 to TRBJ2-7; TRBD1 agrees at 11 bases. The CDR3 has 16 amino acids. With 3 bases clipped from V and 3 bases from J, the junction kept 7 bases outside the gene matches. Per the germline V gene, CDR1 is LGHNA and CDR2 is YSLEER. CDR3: CASSQGSGTGGYEQYF. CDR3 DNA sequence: TGCGCCAGCAGCCAGGGATCCGGGACAGGGGGCTACGAGCAGTACTTC.

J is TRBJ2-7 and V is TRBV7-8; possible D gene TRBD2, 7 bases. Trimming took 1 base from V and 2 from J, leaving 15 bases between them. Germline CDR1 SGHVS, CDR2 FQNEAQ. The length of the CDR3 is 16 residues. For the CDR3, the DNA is TGTGCCAGCAGCTTAGTGCCGGGGGGCGGCACCTACGAGCAGTACTTC. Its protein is CASSLVPGGGTYEQYF. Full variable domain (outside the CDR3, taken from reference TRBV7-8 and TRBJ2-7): GAGVSQSPRYKVAKRGQDVALRCDPISGHVSLFWYQQALGQGPEFLTYFQNEAQLDKSGLPSDRFFAERPEGSVSTLKIQRTQQEDSAVYLCASSLVPGGGTYEQYFGPGTRLTVT.

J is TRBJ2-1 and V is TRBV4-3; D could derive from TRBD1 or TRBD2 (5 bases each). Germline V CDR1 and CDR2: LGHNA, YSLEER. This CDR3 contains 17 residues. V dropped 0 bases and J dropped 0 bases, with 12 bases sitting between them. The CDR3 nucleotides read TGCGCCAGCAGCCAAGACGGGGCGCCTAGCTCCTACAATGAGCAGTTCTTC. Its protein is CASSQDGAPSSYNEQFF.

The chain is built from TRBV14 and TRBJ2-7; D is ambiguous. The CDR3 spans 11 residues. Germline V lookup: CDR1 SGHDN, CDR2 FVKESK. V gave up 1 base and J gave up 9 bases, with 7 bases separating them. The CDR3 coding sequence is TGTGCCAGCAGCCAAGGGCCCGGGCAGTACTTC. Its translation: CASSQGPGQYF.

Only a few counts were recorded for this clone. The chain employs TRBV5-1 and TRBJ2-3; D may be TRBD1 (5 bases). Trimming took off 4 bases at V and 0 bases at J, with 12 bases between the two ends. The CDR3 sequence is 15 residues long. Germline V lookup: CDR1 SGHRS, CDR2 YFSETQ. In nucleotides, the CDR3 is TGCGCCAGCAGCGAGGACACAACTAGCACAGATACGCAGTATTTT. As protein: CASSEDTTSTDTQYF.

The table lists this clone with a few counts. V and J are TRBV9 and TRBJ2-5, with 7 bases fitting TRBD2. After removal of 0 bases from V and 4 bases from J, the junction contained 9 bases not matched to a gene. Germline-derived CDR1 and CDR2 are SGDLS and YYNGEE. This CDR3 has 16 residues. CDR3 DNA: TGTGCCAGCAGCGTAGGCCCCTCTACGGGGGGAGAGACCCAGTACTTC. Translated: CASSVGPSTGGETQYF.

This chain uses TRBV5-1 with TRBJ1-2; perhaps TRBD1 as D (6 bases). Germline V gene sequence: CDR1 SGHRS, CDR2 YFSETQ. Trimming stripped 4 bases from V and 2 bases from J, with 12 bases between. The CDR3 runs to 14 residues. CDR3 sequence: CASSPAGANYGYTF. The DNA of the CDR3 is TGCGCCAGCAGCCCGGCGGGGGCGAACTATGGCTACACCTTC. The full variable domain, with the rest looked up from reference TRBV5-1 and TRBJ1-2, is KAGVTQTPRYLIKTRGQQVTLSCSPISGHRSVSWYQQTPGQGLQFLFEYFSETQRNKGNFPGRFSGRQFSNSRSEMNVSTLELGDSALYLCASSPAGANYGYTFGSGTRLTVV.

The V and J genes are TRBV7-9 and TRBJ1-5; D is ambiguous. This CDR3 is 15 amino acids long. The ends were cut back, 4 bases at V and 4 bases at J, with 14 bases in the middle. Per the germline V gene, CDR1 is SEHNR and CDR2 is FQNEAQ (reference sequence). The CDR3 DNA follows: TGTGCCAGCAGCTCTGGAGGGCTGGGGAATCAGCCCCAGCATTTT. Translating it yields CASSSGGLGNQPQHF.

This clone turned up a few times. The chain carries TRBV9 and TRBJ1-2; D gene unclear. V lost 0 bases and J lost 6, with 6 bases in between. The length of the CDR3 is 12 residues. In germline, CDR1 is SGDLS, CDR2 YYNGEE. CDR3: CASSVGGNGYTF. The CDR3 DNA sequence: TGTGCCAGCAGCGTAGGCGGGAATGGCTACACCTTC.

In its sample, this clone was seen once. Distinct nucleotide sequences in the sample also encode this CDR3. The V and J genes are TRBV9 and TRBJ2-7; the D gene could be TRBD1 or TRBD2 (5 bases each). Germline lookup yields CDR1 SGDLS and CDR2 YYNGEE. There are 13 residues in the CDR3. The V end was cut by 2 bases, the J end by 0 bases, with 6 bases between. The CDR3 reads CASSVGVSYEQYF. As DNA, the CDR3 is TGTGCCAGCAGCGTGGGGGTCTCCTACGAGCAGTACTTC.